These T cell receptor beta chains were read from a single sample in a study of shared clonotypes between healthy human individuals. The protocol was immunoSEQ multiplex PCR, while the TCRdb copy is restricted to in-frame clones and leaves out a portion. The sample contains around 550,000 clones, 95% to 97% of which appear only once. The sequenced sample was naive CD4+ T cells sorted from blood. These receptors were collected from a woman aged 25-40 years in good health. CDR3s include the opening cysteine and the closing phenylalanine or tryptophan. D genes are given only for firm matches. Clone size, where shown, is once, few, many, or a class for clones that have expanded.

abundance: .; j_gene: TRBJ2-2; v_gene: TRBV25-1; len: 13; d_gene: .; CDR3nt: TGTGCCAGCAGGGACGCCGGGGGCGGGGAGCTGTTTTTT; CDR3aa: CASRDAGGGELFF
abundance: .; j_gene: TRBJ1-5; v_gene: TRBV11-3; len: 15; d_gene: .; CDR3nt: TGTGCCAGCAGCTTAACCGAACTGAGAAATCAGCCCCAGCATTTT; CDR3aa: CASSLTELRNQPQHF
abundance: .; j_gene: TRBJ2-2; v_gene: TRBV27; len: 16; d_gene: TRBD2; CDR3nt: TGTGCCAGCAGCTCGGGACTAGCGACGAACACCGGGGAGCTGTTTTTT; CDR3aa: CASSSGLATNTGELFF
abundance: .; j_gene: TRBJ2-5; v_gene: TRBV2; len: 15; d_gene: TRBD2; CDR3nt: TGTGCCAGCAGTGCCCTGGGGGGGGTCGGCGAGACCCAGTACTTC; CDR3aa: CASSALGGVGETQYF
abundance: .; j_gene: TRBJ2-5; v_gene: TRBV6-4; len: 14; d_gene: .; CDR3nt: TGTGCCAGCAAAGGGACATCGTTGAAAGAGACCCAGTACTTC; CDR3aa: CASKGTSLKETQYF
abundance: once; j_gene: TRBJ2-2; v_gene: TRBV5-1; len: 12; d_gene: .; CDR3nt: TGCGCCAGCAGCTTGGTCCCCGGGGAGCTGTTTTTT; CDR3aa: CASSLVPGELFF
abundance: .; j_gene: TRBJ2-7; v_gene: TRBV5-1; len: 16; d_gene: .; CDR3nt: TGCGCCAGCAGCTTGATGCGCACCCCCCCTACGCAAGAGCAGTACTTC; CDR3aa: CASSLMRTPPTQEQYF
abundance: .; j_gene: TRBJ2-7; v_gene: TRBV29-1; len: 14; d_gene: .; CDR3nt: TGCAGCGTTCGCACACAGGATCTAGCCTACGAGCAGTACTTC; CDR3aa: CSVRTQDLAYEQYF
abundance: .; j_gene: TRBJ2-3; v_gene: TRBV5-1; len: 16; d_gene: TRBD2; CDR3nt: TGCGCCAGCAGCTTGGGGGAACTAGCGGGACCAGATACGCAGTATTTT; CDR3aa: CASSLGELAGPDTQYF
abundance: .; j_gene: TRBJ2-7; v_gene: TRBV28; len: 15; d_gene: .; CDR3nt: TGTGCCAGCATCCCAGGGGCTAGCGGCGAATACGAGCAGTACTTC; CDR3aa: CASIPGASGEYEQYF
abundance: .; j_gene: TRBJ2-7; v_gene: TRBV7-9; len: 14; d_gene: TRBD1; CDR3nt: TGTGCCAGCACCACGACAGGGGGCCACTACGAGCAGTACTTC; CDR3aa: CASTTTGGHYEQYF
abundance: .; j_gene: TRBJ1-2; v_gene: TRBV6-5; len: 15; d_gene: .; CDR3nt: TGTGCCAGCAGATCTCTCCCAGGAGACAGTTTCCGAGTCACCTTC; CDR3aa: CASRSLPGDSFRVTF
abundance: .; j_gene: TRBJ2-7; v_gene: TRBV2; len: 13; d_gene: .; CDR3nt: TGTGCCAGCAGGCGGACGGACTGGGCCGAGCAGTACTTC; CDR3aa: CASRRTDWAEQYF
abundance: .; j_gene: TRBJ1-4; v_gene: TRBV5-1; len: 14; d_gene: TRBD1; CDR3nt: TGCGCCAGCAGGCGGGGACAGTCAAATGAAAAACTGTTTTTT; CDR3aa: CASRRGQSNEKLFF
abundance: once; j_gene: TRBJ2-7; v_gene: TRBV28; len: 18; d_gene: TRBD2; CDR3nt: TGTGCCAGCAGTCCGTATATACCGGGACTACATAAACCCTACGAGCAGTACTTC; CDR3aa: CASSPYIPGLHKPYEQYF
abundance: .; j_gene: TRBJ2-2; v_gene: TRBV27; len: 14; d_gene: TRBD2; CDR3nt: TGTGCCAGCAGTGCCAAGCGGGGGTCAGGGGAGCTGTTTTTT; CDR3aa: CASSAKRGSGELFF
abundance: .; j_gene: TRBJ1-3; v_gene: TRBV7-9; len: 14; d_gene: .; CDR3nt: TGTGCCAGCAGCTTGAGGGACGGCGGAAACACCATATATTTT; CDR3aa: CASSLRDGGNTIYF
abundance: .; j_gene: TRBJ1-1; v_gene: TRBV2; len: 11; d_gene: .; CDR3nt: TGTGCCAGCAGTGAAGGAACCGAAGCTTTCTTT; CDR3aa: CASSEGTEAFF
abundance: .; j_gene: TRBJ1-6; v_gene: TRBV19; len: 15; d_gene: .; CDR3nt: TGTGCCAGTAGTCCTAGGGACGGGGATAATTCACCCCTCCACTTT; CDR3aa: CASSPRDGDNSPLHF
abundance: once; j_gene: TRBJ2-1; v_gene: TRBV29-1; len: 13; d_gene: TRBD2; CDR3nt: TGCAGCGTCGGGACTAGCGGGTTCAATGAGCAGTTCTTC; CDR3aa: CSVGTSGFNEQFF
abundance: .; j_gene: TRBJ1-1; v_gene: TRBV7-9; len: 14; d_gene: .; CDR3nt: TGTGCCAGCAGCTTGGCACTCATGAACACTGAAGCTTTCTTT; CDR3aa: CASSLALMNTEAFF
abundance: .; j_gene: TRBJ1-5; v_gene: TRBV6-1; len: 15; d_gene: .; CDR3nt: TGTGCCAGCAGTGAAGCCGAGTATAGCAATCAGCCCCAGCATTTT; CDR3aa: CASSEAEYSNQPQHF
abundance: .; j_gene: TRBJ2-1; v_gene: TRBV11-2; len: 18; d_gene: TRBD2; CDR3nt: TGTGCCAGCAGCCCATTCAGACTAGCGGGACCGGAGGACAATGAGCAGTTCTTC; CDR3aa: CASSPFRLAGPEDNEQFF
abundance: .; j_gene: TRBJ1-4; v_gene: TRBV28; len: 12; d_gene: .; CDR3nt: TGTGCCAGCAGTTTAGTGGGCGGTAAGCTGTTTTTT; CDR3aa: CASSLVGGKLFF
abundance: .; j_gene: TRBJ2-1; v_gene: TRBV2; len: 15; d_gene: TRBD2; CDR3nt: TGTGCCAGCAGTCTCCTTGGGGAGGGTTACAATGAGCAGTTCTTC; CDR3aa: CASSLLGEGYNEQFF
abundance: .; j_gene: TRBJ2-1; v_gene: TRBV27; len: 16; d_gene: TRBD1; CDR3nt: TGTGCCAGCAGTCCACACCCCGGGACAGGGGACAATGAGCAGTTCTTC; CDR3aa: CASSPHPGTGDNEQFF
abundance: .; j_gene: TRBJ2-1; v_gene: TRBV7-3; len: 16; d_gene: TRBD2; CDR3nt: TGTGCCAGCAGCTTAACTAGCGGGAGTACTTACAATGAGCAGTTCTTC; CDR3aa: CASSLTSGSTYNEQFF
abundance: .; j_gene: TRBJ2-7; v_gene: TRBV7-7; len: 20; d_gene: .; CDR3nt: TGTGCCAGCAGCTTATCAGCGAGAGGACAGGGGGTAGCGGGAGCCTACGAGCAGTACTTC; CDR3aa: CASSLSARGQGVAGAYEQYF
abundance: .; j_gene: TRBJ1-5; v_gene: TRBV19; len: 14; d_gene: TRBD1; CDR3nt: TGTGCCAGTAGTCGGACAGGGAGCAATCAGCCCCAGCATTTT; CDR3aa: CASSRTGSNQPQHF
abundance: .; j_gene: TRBJ2-1; v_gene: TRBV4-1; len: 16; d_gene: .; CDR3nt: TGCGCCAGCAGCCGAAACACGGATTGGGGTTATAATGAGCAGTTCTTC; CDR3aa: CASSRNTDWGYNEQFF
abundance: .; j_gene: TRBJ2-7; v_gene: TRBV11-2; len: 13; d_gene: TRBD1; CDR3nt: TGTGCCAGCAGTGTTGACAGGGAGCGCGAGCAGTACTTC; CDR3aa: CASSVDREREQYF
abundance: .; j_gene: TRBJ2-2; v_gene: TRBV27; len: 16; d_gene: TRBD1; CDR3nt: TGTGCCACCAGGGGGCGAGCGGTCGATGACACCGGGGAGCTGTTTTTT; CDR3aa: CATRGRAVDDTGELFF